This T cell receptor (beta chain) was sequenced in a study of blood T cell repertoires in COVID-19. TCRdb's table, derived via immunoSEQ multiplex PCR, lists solely in-frame clones and lacks some. The sample has approximately 340,000 clones; approximately 88% are singletons. This CDR3 comprises 13 residues. V shed 4 bases and J shed 9 bases, with 13 bases lying between them. CDR1 is SEHNR, CDR2 FQNEAQ, per germline (reference sequence). The chain carries TRBV7-9 and TRBJ2-1; D is perhaps TRBD2 (5 bases). The TCR comes from a man aged 25-40 years with COVID-19, enrolled during active disease. The sequencing input was peripheral blood. This chain's CDR3 is CASSWEYTSEQFF. The CDR3 DNA sequence: TGTGCCAGCAGCTGGGAGTATACAAGTGAGCAGTTCTTC.